The T cell receptor (beta chain) under discussion was sequenced for a study of shared clonotypes between healthy human individuals. Study-wide results and limits: Blood was the only sampled material, and tissue repertoires likely differ. Clonotype sharing among donors was expected to depend on sequencing depth.

The study enrolled healthy HIV-negative adults without recent acute infections or vaccinations as donors. In the original processing: ImmunoSEQ output held junction-only sequences without quality scores, so filtering differed. Profiled with immunoSEQ multiplex PCR; TCRdb holds only in-frame clones, not every one. The D gene and trimming were derived from the DNA, and the V and J assignments and clone size from that table. The profile shows 490,000 or so clones, 76% of them singletons. To note about this clone: The antigen remains unidentified.

The CDR3 is 14 amino acids. V lost 5 bases and J 6 bases, leaving 14 bases between the germline ends. Looked up from germline, CDR1 is LNHDA and CDR2 is SQIVND (reference sequence). The V gene is TRBV19, the J gene TRBJ1-5, with TRBD1 as a possible D gene (6 bases). The receptor comes from a woman between 40 and 55 years old in good health. Some clones in this sample may be carry-over from other donors' samples. The specimen sequenced was PBMCs. CDR3 in DNA: TGTGCCAGTAGTCCCCGACAGGCGGTTCAGCCCCAGCATTTT. Translation: CASSPRQAVQPQHF.